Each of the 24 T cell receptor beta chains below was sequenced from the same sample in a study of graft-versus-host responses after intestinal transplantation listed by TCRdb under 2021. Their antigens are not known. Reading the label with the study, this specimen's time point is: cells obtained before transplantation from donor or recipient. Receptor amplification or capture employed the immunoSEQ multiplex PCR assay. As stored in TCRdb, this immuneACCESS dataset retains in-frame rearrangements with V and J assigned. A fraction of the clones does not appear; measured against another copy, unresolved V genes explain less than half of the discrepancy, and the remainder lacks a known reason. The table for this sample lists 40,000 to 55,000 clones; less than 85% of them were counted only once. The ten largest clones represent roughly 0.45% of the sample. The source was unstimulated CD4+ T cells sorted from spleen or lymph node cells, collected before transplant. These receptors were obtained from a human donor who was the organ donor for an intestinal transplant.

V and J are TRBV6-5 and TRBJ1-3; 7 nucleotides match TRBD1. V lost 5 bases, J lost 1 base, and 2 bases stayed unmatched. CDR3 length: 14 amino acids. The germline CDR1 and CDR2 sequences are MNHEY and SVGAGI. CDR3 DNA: TGTGCCAGCAGTATGACAGGGTCTGGAAACACCATATATTTT. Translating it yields CASSMTGSGNTIYF.

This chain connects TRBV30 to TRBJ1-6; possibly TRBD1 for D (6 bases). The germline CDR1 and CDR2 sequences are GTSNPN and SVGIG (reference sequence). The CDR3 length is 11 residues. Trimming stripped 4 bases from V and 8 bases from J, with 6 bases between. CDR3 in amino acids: CAWNRDSPLHF. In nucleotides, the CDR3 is TGTGCCTGGAACAGGGATTCACCCCTCCACTTT.

CDR3 loop: CASSLLAGGSNEQFF. Here the CDR3 DNA reads TGTGCCAGCAGCTTGCTGGCAGGGGGCTCCAATGAGCAGTTCTTC. The chain employs TRBV5-6 and TRBJ2-1, with 8 bases fitting TRBD1. In germline, CDR1 is SGHDT, CDR2 YYEEEE. The CDR3 consists of 15 residues. With 1 base clipped from V and 6 bases from J, the junction kept 6 bases outside the gene matches.

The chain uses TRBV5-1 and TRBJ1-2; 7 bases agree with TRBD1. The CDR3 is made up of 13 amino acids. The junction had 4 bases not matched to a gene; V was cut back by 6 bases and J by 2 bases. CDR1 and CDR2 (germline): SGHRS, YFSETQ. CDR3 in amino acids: CASTSDRNYGYTF. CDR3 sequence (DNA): TGCGCCAGCACCTCGGACAGGAACTATGGCTACACCTTC.

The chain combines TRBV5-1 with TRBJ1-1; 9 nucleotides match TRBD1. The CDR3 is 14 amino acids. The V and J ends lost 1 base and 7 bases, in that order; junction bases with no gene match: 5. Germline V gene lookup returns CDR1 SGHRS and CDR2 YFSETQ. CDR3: CASSLLTGGDEAFF. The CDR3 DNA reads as TGCGCCAGCAGCTTGCTCACAGGGGGCGATGAAGCTTTCTTT. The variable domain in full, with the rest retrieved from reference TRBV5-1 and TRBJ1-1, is KAGVTQTPRYLIKTRGQQVTLSCSPISGHRSVSWYQQTPGQGLQFLFEYFSETQRNKGNFPGRFSGRQFSNSRSEMNVSTLELGDSALYLCASSLLTGGDEAFFGQGTRLTVV.

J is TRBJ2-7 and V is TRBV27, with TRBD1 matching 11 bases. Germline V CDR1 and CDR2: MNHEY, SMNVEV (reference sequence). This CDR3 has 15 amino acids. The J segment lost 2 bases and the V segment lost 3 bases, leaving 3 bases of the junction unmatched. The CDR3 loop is CASSFGTGGAYEQYF. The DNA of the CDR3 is TGTGCCAGCAGTTTTGGGACAGGGGGTGCCTACGAGCAGTACTTC.

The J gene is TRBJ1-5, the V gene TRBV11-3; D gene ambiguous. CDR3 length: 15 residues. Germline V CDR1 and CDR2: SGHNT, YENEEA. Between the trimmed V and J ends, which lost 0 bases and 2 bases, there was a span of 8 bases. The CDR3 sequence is CASSLEERGNQPQHF. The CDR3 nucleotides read TGTGCCAGCAGCTTAGAGGAGAGGGGCAATCAGCCCCAGCATTTT.

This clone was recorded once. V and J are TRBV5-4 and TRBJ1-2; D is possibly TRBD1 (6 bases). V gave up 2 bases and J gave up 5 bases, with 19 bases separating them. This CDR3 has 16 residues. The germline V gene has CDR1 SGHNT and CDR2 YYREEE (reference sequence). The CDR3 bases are TGTGCCAGCAGCTTTGGTATCCGAGACAGGATTTATGGCTACACCTTC. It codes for CASSFGIRDRIYGYTF.

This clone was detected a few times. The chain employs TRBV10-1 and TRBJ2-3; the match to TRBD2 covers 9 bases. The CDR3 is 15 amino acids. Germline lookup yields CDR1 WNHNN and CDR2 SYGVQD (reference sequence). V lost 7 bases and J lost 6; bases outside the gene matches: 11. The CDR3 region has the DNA TGCGCCAGCAAGGCTAGCGGGACCCCGGGGGATACGCAGTATTTT. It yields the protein CASKASGTPGDTQYF.

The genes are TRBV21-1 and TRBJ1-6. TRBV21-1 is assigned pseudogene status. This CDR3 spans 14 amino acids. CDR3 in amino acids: CASHPRGEGSPLHF. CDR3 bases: TGTGCCAGTCACCCCCGGGGCGAGGGTTCACCCCTCCACTTT.

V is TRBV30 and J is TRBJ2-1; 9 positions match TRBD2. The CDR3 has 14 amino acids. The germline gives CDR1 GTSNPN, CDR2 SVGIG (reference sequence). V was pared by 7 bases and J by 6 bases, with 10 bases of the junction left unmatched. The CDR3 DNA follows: TGTGCCTCCAGTGCGGGAGGGCCGTTCAATGAGCAGTTCTTC. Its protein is CASSAGGPFNEQFF.

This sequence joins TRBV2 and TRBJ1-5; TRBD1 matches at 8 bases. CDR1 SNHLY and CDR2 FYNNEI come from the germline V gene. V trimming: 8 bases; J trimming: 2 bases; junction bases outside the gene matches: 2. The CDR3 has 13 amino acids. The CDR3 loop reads CASQGQGNQPQHF. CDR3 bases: TGTGCCAGCCAGGGACAGGGCAATCAGCCCCAGCATTTT.

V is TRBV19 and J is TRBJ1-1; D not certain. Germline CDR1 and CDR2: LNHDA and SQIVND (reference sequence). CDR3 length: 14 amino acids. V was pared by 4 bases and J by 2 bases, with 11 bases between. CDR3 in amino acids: CASSTPGPNTEAFF. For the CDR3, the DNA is TGTGCCAGTAGTACGCCAGGCCCCAACACTGAAGCTTTCTTT.

CDR3 DNA: TGTGCCAGCTCACCCCGGACTAGCGGGGGGGCGAATCAAGAGACCCAGTACTTC. Protein: CASSPRTSGGANQETQYF. This sequence joins TRBV18 and TRBJ2-5, with 15 positions matching TRBD2. The CDR3 length is 18 residues. V shed 3 bases, J shed 2 bases, and the junction held 7 bases outside the gene matches. The V gene's germline CDR1 is KGHSH and CDR2 LQKENI.

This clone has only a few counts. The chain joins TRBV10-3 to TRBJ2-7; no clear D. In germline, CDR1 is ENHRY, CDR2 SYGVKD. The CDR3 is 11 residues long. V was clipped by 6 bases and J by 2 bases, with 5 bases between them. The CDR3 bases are TGTGCCATCAGGACAACCTACGAGCAGTACTTC. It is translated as CAIRTTYEQYF.

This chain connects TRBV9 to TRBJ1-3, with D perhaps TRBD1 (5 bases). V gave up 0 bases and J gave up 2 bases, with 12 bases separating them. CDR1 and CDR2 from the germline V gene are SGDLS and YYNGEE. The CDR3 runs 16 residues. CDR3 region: CASSVGFWGTGNTIYF. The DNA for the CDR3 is TGTGCCAGCAGCGTAGGCTTTTGGGGGACTGGAAACACCATATATTTT.

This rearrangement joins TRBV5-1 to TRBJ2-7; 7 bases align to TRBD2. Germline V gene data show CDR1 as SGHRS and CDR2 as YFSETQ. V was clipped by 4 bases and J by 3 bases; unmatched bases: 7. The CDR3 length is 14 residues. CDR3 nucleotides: TGCGCCAGCAGCCCTGAGCGGGGATACTACGAGCAGTACTTC. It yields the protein CASSPERGYYEQYF.

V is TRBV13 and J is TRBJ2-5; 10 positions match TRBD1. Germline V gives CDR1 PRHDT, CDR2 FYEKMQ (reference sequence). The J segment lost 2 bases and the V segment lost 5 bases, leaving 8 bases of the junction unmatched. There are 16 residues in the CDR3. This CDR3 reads CASSDRDRGGQETQYF. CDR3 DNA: TGTGCCAGCAGCGACCGGGACAGGGGCGGACAAGAGACCCAGTACTTC.

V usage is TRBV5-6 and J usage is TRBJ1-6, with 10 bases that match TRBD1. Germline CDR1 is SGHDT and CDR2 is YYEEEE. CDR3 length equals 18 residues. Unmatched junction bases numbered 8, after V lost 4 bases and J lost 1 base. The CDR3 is CASSTRTGGLSYNSPLHF. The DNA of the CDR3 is TGTGCCAGCAGCACCCGGACAGGGGGTTTATCCTATAATTCACCCCTCCACTTT.

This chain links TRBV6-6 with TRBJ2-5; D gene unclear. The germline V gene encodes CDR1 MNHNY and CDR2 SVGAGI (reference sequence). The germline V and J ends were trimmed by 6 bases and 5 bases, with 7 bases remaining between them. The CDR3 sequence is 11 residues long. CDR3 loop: CASRQRETQYF. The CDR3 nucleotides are TGTGCCAGCAGACAAAGGGAGACCCAGTACTTC.

The DNA of the CDR3 is TGCGCCAGCAGCCAAGAGGGACAGAACAATTCACCCCTCCACTTT. It specifies CASSQEGQNNSPLHF. The J gene is TRBJ1-6, the V gene TRBV4-3; 7 nucleotides match TRBD1. V gave up 0 bases and J gave up 7 bases; unmatched junction bases: 3. The CDR3 is made up of 15 amino acids. The germline CDR1 and CDR2 sequences are LGHNA and YSLEER.

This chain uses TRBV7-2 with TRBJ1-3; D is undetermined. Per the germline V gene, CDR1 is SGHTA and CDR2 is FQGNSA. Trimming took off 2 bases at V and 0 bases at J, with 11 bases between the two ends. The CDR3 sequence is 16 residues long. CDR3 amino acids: CASSLFQALSGNTIYF. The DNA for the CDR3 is TGTGCCAGCAGCTTATTTCAGGCCCTCTCTGGAAACACCATATATTTT.

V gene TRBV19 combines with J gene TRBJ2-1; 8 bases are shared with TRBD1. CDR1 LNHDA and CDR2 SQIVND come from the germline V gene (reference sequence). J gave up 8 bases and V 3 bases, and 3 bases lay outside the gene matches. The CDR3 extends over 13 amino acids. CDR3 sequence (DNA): TGTGCCAGTAGTATTGACAGGGGAGATGAGCAGTTCTTC. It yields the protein CASSIDRGDEQFF.

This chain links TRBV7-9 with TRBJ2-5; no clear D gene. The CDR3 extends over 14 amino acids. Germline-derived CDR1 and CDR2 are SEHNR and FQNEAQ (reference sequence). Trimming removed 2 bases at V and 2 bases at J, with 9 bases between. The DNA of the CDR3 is TGTGCCAGCAGCTTAAAGGGATTACAAGAGACCCAGTACTTC. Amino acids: CASSLKGLQETQYF.